Listed below are T cell receptor beta chains from one sample, sequenced in a study of blood T cells in healthy people across ages. One entry per CDR3 protein results from TCRdb running MiXCR on the 5' RACE reads. The sample records about 1.5 million distinct CDR3 sequences, less than 45% being singletons. Sequenced input: blood. The origin of the receptors is a woman under 30 in good health. Each CDR3 is given with its conserved first and last residue. D genes are given only for firm matches. The listing skips clone size in some rows; elsewhere it reads once, few, many or a size class.

D gene	CDR3 length	clone size	V gene	J gene	CDR3 DNA	CDR3 protein
TRBD1	17	few	TRBV28	TRBJ1-4	TGTGCCAGCAGTTTACTGTCCATAGCAGGGGGGGGTGAAAAACTGTTTTTT	CASSLLSIAGGGEKLFF
TRBD2	14	few	TRBV7-8	TRBJ2-1	TGTGCCAGCAGCTCGCGGGAGAAGGGCAATGAGCAGTTCTTC	CASSSREKGNEQFF
TRBD2	17	NA	TRBV4-3	TRBJ2-7	TGCGCCAGCAGCCAACTAGCGGGGGCCAACTCCTACAATGAGCAGTACTTC	CASSQLAGANSYNEQYF
NA	14	NA	TRBV6-5	TRBJ2-5	TGTGCCAGCGGTTACTCTTGGGGGATAGAGACCCAGTACTTC	CASGYSWGIETQYF
TRBD1	14	NA	TRBV12-3/TRBV12-4	TRBJ2-5	TGTGCCAGCAGCAAGGGACAGGGGCAAGAGACCCAGTACTTC	CASSKGQGQETQYF
NA	12	NA	TRBV21-1	TRBJ2-1	TGTGCCGGCAGCCGGTCCGACAATGAGCAGTTCTTC	CAGSRSDNEQFF
NA	17	many	TRBV7-2	TRBJ2-1	TGTGCCAGCAGCTTAGTGGCCACAGGGTCTAGAGACAATGAGCAGTTCTTC	CASSLVATGSRDNEQFF
TRBD1	13	NA	TRBV4-2	TRBJ1-6	TGTGCCAGCAGACCGGGACAGGGAGGACCCCTCCACTTT	CASRPGQGGPLHF
TRBD2	14	few	TRBV29-1	TRBJ2-3	TGCAGCGGACTAGCGGGAGGCCACACAGATACGCAGTATTTT	CSGLAGGHTDTQYF
TRBD1	16	NA	TRBV29-1	TRBJ2-1	TGCAGCGTTGAAGATATCACAGGGGCGGGCTCCTACGAGCAGTTCTTC	CSVEDITGAGSYEQFF
NA	14	NA	TRBV3-1	TRBJ2-3	TGTGCCAGCGGTCTGGCCTTGGGGTCAGATACGCAGTATTTT	CASGLALGSDTQYF
NA	16	NA	TRBV28	TRBJ1-5	TGTGCCAGCAGTTTTTGGGCTAGCGCTAGCAATCAGCCCCAGCATTTT	CASSFWASASNQPQHF
NA	13	NA	TRBV5-1	TRBJ2-7	TGCGCCAGCAGCCCAGCCGACCCCTACGAGCAGTACTTC	CASSPADPYEQYF
TRBD2	17	NA	TRBV4-2	TRBJ2-1	TGTGCCAGCAGCCAGGGACACGGGAGGGGCTCCTACAATGAGCAGTTCTTC	CASSQGHGRGSYNEQFF
NA	16	NA	TRBV12-3/TRBV12-4	TRBJ2-2	TGTGCCAGCAGTTTAGTGGGAGCCCACGGCACCGGGGAGCTGTTTTTT	CASSLVGAHGTGELFF
NA	15	few	TRBV12-3/TRBV12-4	TRBJ2-3	TGTGCCAGCAGTCTCGACTGGAAAGGCACAGATACGCAGTATTTT	CASSLDWKGTDTQYF
NA	14	NA	TRBV20-1	TRBJ1-5	TGCAGTGCTAGACTGGGGAATAGCAATCAGCCCCAGCATTTT	CSARLGNSNQPQHF
NA	14	few	TRBV29-1	TRBJ1-2	TGCAGCGCCTCCGGGGGGGGCAGCGTGTATGGCTACACCTTC	CSASGGGSVYGYTF
NA	13	NA	TRBV12-3/TRBV12-4	TRBJ2-2	TGTGCCAGCAGTCCCACTAGGGCCGGGGAGCTGTTTTTT	CASSPTRAGELFF
TRBD1	15	few	TRBV20-1	TRBJ1-1	TGCAGTGCAAAGACAGGGAAGTTAATCGGCACTGAAGCTTTCTTT	CSAKTGKLIGTEAFF
TRBD1	15	NA	TRBV25-1	TRBJ2-2	TGTGCCAGCAGGGGACAGGCGGCGGGTCACGGGGAGCTGTTTTTT	CASRGQAAGHGELFF
TRBD2	16	NA	TRBV12-5	TRBJ2-7	TGTGCTAGTGGTTTGATCATGGCGGGAGGGTACAATGAGCAGTACTTC	CASGLIMAGGYNEQYF
NA	13	NA	TRBV10-3	TRBJ1-5	TGTGCCATCAGTGAAGGGGGAGCTCAGCCCCAGCATTTT	CAISEGGAQPQHF
TRBD2	18	NA	TRBV6-1	TRBJ2-7	TGTGCCAGCAGGCCTGTGCGAGTTAGCGGGGGAGCTTACAATGAGCAGTACTTC	CASRPVRVSGGAYNEQYF
TRBD1	16	few	TRBV18	TRBJ1-2	TGTGCCAGCTCCCCCTTACCGGGACAGAGTAACTATGGCTACACCTTC	CASSPLPGQSNYGYTF
NA	14	few	TRBV29-1	TRBJ2-1	TGCAGCGTTCCTTGGGCGGACAGCGTTACAGAGCAGTTCTTC	CSVPWADSVTEQFF
NA	13	NA	TRBV5-6	TRBJ2-3	TGTGCCAGCGTGACAGTAGACGCAGATACGCAGTATTTT	CASVTVDADTQYF
NA	15	NA	TRBV28	TRBJ2-6	TGTGGCAGCTGTTCTTACAGGGCTGAGGCCAACGTCCTGACTTTC	CGSCSYRAEANVLTF
TRBD1	18	few	TRBV12-3/TRBV12-4	TRBJ1-1	TGTGCCAGCAGTTTTCGTAGTGCGACAGGGGCAATGAACACTGAAGCTTTCTTT	CASSFRSATGAMNTEAFF
TRBD1	13	NA	TRBV4-1	TRBJ1-6	TGCGCCAGCAGCCATGACAGGGTTTCACCCCTCCACTTT	CASSHDRVSPLHF
NA	17	many	TRBV28	TRBJ1-6	TGTGCCAGCAGGATCCCAGGAACCCTCTCCTATAATTCACCCCTCCACTTT	CASRIPGTLSYNSPLHF
TRBD1	15	NA	TRBV7-2	TRBJ2-1	TGTGCCAGCAGCACCCAGGGGGCTACCTACAATGAGCAGTTCTTC	CASSTQGATYNEQFF
NA	13	few	TRBV5-1	TRBJ2-3	TGCGCCAGCAGCTTGGGACCGACAAATACGCAGTATTTT	CASSLGPTNTQYF
NA	13	NA	TRBV18	TRBJ1-2	TGTGCCAGCACAACCCAAGCGTCCTATGGCTACACCTTC	CASTTQASYGYTF
NA	16	NA	TRBV7-2	TRBJ2-1	TGTGCCAGCAGCCGCCGGGTTGGAAGCTCCTACAATGAGCAGTTCTTC	CASSRRVGSSYNEQFF
NA	14	many	TRBV4-3	TRBJ2-1	TGCGCCAGCAGCCAAGAGCGGGCCTACAATGAGCAGTTCTTC	CASSQERAYNEQFF
TRBD1	15	few	TRBV15	TRBJ1-2	TGTGCCACCAGCAGAGAGGGACAGGGGAACTATGGCTACACCTTC	CATSREGQGNYGYTF
TRBD1	14	NA	TRBV20-1	TRBJ1-1	TGCAGTGCCAGTGACGGACAGGGGGCTACAGAAGCTTTCTTT	CSASDGQGATEAFF
NA	13	NA	TRBV28	TRBJ2-1	TGTGCCAGCAGTTCCGGGATTGCAAATGAGCAGTTCTTC	CASSSGIANEQFF
NA	15	NA	TRBV12-3/TRBV12-4	TRBJ1-3	TGTGCCAGCAATAACCAAGGATTCTCTGGAAACACCATATATTTT	CASNNQGFSGNTIYF
NA	12	NA	TRBV5-5	TRBJ2-7	TGTGCCAGCAGCTTGGGTGGAGCCCCCTCGTACTTC	CASSLGGAPSYF
NA	13	NA	TRBV6-5	TRBJ2-1	TGTGCCAGCAGTTTTACGGTCCTAAATGAGCAGTTCTTC	CASSFTVLNEQFF
NA	14	few	TRBV4-3	TRBJ1-6	TGCGCCAGCAGCCAAGACACAGACGGCTCACCCCTCCACTTT	CASSQDTDGSPLHF
NA	13	few	TRBV29-1	TRBJ2-1	TGCAGCGTTTCGCGGGCAGGGGTGAATGAGCAGTTCTTC	CSVSRAGVNEQFF
NA	14	NA	TRBV9	TRBJ1-2	TGTGCCAGCAGCGCGATCGACGGAGACTATGGCTACACCTTC	CASSAIDGDYGYTF
NA	11	NA	TRBV7-2	TRBJ2-7	TGTGCCAGCAGAAACTCCTACGAGCAGTACTTC	CASRNSYEQYF
NA	15	once	TRBV10-3	TRBJ1-2	TGTGCCATCAGTGAGTCGACGGGCGGGCGGGCTGGCTACACCTTC	CAISESTGGRAGYTF
NA	15	NA	TRBV3-1	TRBJ2-7	TGTGCCAGCAGCCATGAGGGGGGCCTAGTCGACGAGCAGTACTTC	CASSHEGGLVDEQYF
TRBD1	17	NA	TRBV7-2	TRBJ2-7	TGTGCCAGCAGCTTAGTTATCCTGGACAGGGGGCCGTACGAGCAGTACTTC	CASSLVILDRGPYEQYF